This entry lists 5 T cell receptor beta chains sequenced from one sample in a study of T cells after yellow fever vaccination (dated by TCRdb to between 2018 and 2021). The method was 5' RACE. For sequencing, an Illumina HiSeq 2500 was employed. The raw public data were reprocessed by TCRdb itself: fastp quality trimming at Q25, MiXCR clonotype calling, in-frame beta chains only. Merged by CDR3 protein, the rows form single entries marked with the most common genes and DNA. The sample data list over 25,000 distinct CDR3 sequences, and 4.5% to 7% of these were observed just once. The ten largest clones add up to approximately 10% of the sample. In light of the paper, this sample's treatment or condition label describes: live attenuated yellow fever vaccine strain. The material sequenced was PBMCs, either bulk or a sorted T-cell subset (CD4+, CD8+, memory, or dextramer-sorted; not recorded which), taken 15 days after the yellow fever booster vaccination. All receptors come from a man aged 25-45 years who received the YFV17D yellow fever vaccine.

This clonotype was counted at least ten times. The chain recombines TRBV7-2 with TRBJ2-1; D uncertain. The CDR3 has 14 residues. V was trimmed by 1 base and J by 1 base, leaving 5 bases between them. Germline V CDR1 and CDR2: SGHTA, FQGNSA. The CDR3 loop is CASSLGGSYNEQFF. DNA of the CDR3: TGTGCCAGCAGCTTAGGGGGATCCTACAATGAGCAGTTCTTC.

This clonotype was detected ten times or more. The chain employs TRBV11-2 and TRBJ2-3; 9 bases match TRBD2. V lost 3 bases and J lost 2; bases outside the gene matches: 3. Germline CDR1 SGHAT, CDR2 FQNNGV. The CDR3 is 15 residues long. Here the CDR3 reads CASSLTSGLTDTQYF. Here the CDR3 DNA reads TGTGCCAGCAGCTTGACTAGCGGACTCACAGATACGCAGTATTTT.

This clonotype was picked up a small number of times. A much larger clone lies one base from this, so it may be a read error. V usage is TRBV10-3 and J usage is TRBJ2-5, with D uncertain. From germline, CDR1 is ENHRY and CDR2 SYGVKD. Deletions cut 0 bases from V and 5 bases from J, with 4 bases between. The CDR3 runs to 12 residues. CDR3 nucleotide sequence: TGTGCCATCAGTGAGTCCCATGAGACCCAGTACTTC. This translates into CAISESHETQYF.

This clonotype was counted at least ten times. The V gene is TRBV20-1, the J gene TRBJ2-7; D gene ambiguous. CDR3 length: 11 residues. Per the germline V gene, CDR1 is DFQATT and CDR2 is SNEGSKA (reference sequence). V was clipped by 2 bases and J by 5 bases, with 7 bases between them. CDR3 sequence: CSARLSDEQYF. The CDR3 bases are TGCAGTGCTAGACTGTCGGACGAGCAGTACTTC.

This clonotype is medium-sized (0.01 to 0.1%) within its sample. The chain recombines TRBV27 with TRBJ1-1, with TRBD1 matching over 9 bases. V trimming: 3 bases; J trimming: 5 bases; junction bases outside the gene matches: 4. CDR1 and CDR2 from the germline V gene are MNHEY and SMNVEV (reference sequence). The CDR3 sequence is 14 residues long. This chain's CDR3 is CASSFRTGVTEAFF. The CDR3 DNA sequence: TGTGCCAGCAGTTTCCGGACAGGGGTGACTGAAGCTTTCTTT.